The 10 T cell receptor beta chains below were found in one sample sequenced in a study of tumor and adjacent non-tumor tissue in lung cancer. No cell sorting was done before RNA was extracted from the tissue. The normal lung tissue was taken more than 3 cm from the tumor edge. Three rounds of nested PCR, following a modified ARM-PCR protocol, produced the TCRbeta library. One entry per CDR3 protein, called by TCRdb with MiXCR from the multiplex PCR reads. The data show roughly 43,000 distinct CDR3 sequences, approximately 57% seen once. The sequencing sample was made of distant non-tumor lung tissue. These receptors came from a man aged 50 to 59 with non-small cell lung cancer.

For this clonotype: One end of the junction fails to match germline, which may point to a read error. The rearrangement joins TRBV6-5 to TRBJ1-5; possible D gene TRBD1, 6 bases. The CDR3 has 15 residues. From germline, CDR1 is MNHEY and CDR2 SVGAGI. The chain's CDR3 is CASRYSRGSEQPQHF. In DNA form, the CDR3 reads TGTGCCAGCAGGTACTCGAGGGGGTCAGAACAGCCCCAGCATTTT.

This clonotype occurred many times. The chain employs TRBV28 and TRBJ2-7; D is unclear. Germline V gene sequence: CDR1 MDHEN, CDR2 SYDVKM. Trimming took 8 bases from V and 7 from J, leaving 9 bases between them. The CDR3 is 10 residues long. The CDR3 nucleotides read TGTGCCAGCCGAGCCGGAGAGCAGTACTTC. It encodes CASRAGEQYF.

In regard to this clonotype: At one of its ends the junction is not consistent with the germline gene, which may arise from a read error. The DNA of the CDR3 is TGCAGCGTTGGCCAACCCGGGGCCTATGGCTATACCTTC. Translating it yields CSVGQPGAYGYTF. This sequence joins TRBV29-1 and TRBJ1-2, with a possible D match to TRBD1 (5 bases). Germline CDR1 and CDR2: SQVTM and ANQGSEA. The CDR3 has 13 residues.

This clonotype occurred once. This may come from a read error, since a much larger clone is one base off. This chain connects TRBV28 to TRBJ1-5; D unclear. Trimming stripped 3 bases from V and 11 bases from J, with 14 bases between. Per the germline V gene, CDR1 is MDHEN and CDR2 is SYDVKM. The CDR3 is made up of 13 amino acids. The CDR3 here is CASSFPGSMTQHF. CDR3 nucleotides: TGTGCCAGCAGTTTCCCGGGGTCTATGACCCAGCATTTT.

About this clonotype: One junction end does not reproduce the germline sequence, and a read error may be involved. The chain is built from TRBV29-1 and TRBJ1-1; D unclear. The germline V gene encodes CDR1 SQVTM and CDR2 ANQGSEA. The CDR3 length is 13 residues. The CDR3 nucleotides read TGTAGCACTCGTGCGTGGATGAACACTGAAGCTTTCTTT. As protein: CSTRAWMNTEAFF.

This clonotype was seen many times. The genes are TRBV20-1 and TRBJ2-7, with D possibly being TRBD1 or TRBD2 (6 bases each). Trimming pared 4 bases from V and 2 bases from J, leaving 9 bases between. The CDR3 is 12 residues long. The germline CDR1 and CDR2 sequences are DFQATT and SNEGSKA (reference sequence). The CDR3 nucleotides read TGCAGTGCTACCGGGGGCCCCTACGAGCAGTACTTC. Amino acids: CSATGGPYEQYF.

This clonotype was seen at least ten times. The chain has TRBV29-1 and TRBJ1-2; tentative D call: TRBD1 (6 bases). The V end was cut by 2 bases, the J end by 4 bases, with 14 bases between. This CDR3 spans 14 amino acids. Germline lookup yields CDR1 SQVTM and CDR2 ANQGSEA. CDR3 in DNA: TGCAGCGTTGAAAGGGAACAGGGTCTCTATGGCTACACCTTC. Its translation is CSVEREQGLYGYTF.

This clonotype appeared many times. The chain has TRBV6-1 and TRBJ2-7; maybe TRBD2 (6 bases). This CDR3 contains 14 residues. Germline-derived CDR1 and CDR2 are MNHNS and SASEGT. V shed 7 bases and J shed 1 base, with 14 bases lying between them. CDR3 sequence: CASTAGPGSYEQYF. In nucleotides, the CDR3 is TGTGCCAGCACCGCGGGGCCCGGATCCTACGAGCAGTACTTC.

The chain carries TRBV30 and TRBJ2-7, with D perhaps matching TRBD1 or TRBD2 (6 bases each). The CDR3 totals 15 residues. V gave up 5 bases and J gave up 2 bases, with 19 bases separating them. The germline gives CDR1 GTSNPN, CDR2 SVGIG (reference sequence). In DNA form, the CDR3 reads TGTGCCTGGGTGAAGCAGGGGACTCCTCCCTACGAGCAGTACTTC. Translation gives CAWVKQGTPPYEQYF.

As regards this clonotype: A read error may produce the germline difference seen at one junction end. This chain links TRBV11-2 with TRBJ1-2; D is perhaps TRBD1 (6 bases). Per germline, CDR1 SGHAT and CDR2 FQNNGV. The CDR3 length is 12 residues. CDR3 in DNA: TGTGTCAGCAGGAATGACAGGCATGGCCACACCTTC. Protein: CVSRNDRHGHTF.